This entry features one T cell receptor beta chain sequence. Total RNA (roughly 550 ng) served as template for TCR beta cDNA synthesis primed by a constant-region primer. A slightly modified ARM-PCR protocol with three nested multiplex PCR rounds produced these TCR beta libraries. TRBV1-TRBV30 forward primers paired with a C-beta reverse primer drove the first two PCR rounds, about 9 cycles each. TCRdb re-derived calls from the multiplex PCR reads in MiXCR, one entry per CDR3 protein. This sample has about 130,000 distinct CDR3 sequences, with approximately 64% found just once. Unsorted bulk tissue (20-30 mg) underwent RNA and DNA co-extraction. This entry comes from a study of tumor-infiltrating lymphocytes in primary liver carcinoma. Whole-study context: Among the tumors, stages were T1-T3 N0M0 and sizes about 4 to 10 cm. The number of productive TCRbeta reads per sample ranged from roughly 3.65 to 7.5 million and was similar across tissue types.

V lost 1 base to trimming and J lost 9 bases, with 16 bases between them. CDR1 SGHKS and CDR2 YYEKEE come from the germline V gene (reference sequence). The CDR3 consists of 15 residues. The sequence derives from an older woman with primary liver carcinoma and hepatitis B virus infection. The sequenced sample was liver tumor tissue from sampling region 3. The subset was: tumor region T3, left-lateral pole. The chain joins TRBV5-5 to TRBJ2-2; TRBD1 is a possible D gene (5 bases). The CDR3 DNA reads TGTGCCAGCAGCTTGTTTGCGCAGGGTACCAGGGAGCTGTTTTTT. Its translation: CASSLFAQGTRELFF.